The following is a TCR beta chain sequence with its context. This receptor's antigen is unknown. It has no much larger one-base neighbor in the sample; base qualities were not kept. Synthesis of TCR cDNA relied on 5'RACE template switching, a step that introduced a universal primer site along with unique molecular identifiers. Priming for cDNA synthesis came from both the TCR alpha and TCR beta constant segments. Library amplification used two PCR steps, and the second PCR step added sample barcodes and sequencing adapters. Sequencing of the libraries was done on either Illumina HiSeq 2500 (2x100 bp) or NovaSeq (2x150 bp). The original pipeline was this. MIGEC was used to demultiplex reads and collapse the reads into UMI consensus sequences, and MiXCR was used for V(D)J alignment. Clonotypes responding to the vaccine were identified with edgeR on replicate PBMC samples, with the criteria of FDR below 0.01 and a log2 fold change above 5 up to day 15. Bulk clonotypes were assigned CD4 or CD8 identity according to which sequenced CD4 or CD8 repertoire held them at higher abundance. Clones were called with MiXCR by TCRdb after fastp trimmed the public reads at Q25, and only in-frame beta chains were retained. For every CDR3 protein sequence, its rows merge into one entry that carries the most common genes and DNA. It is TCRdb's table, rather than the study itself, that gives the V and J calls and clone size. Recorded for this sample are 500,000 to 650,000 distinct CDR3 sequences; over 9% of them occurred a single time. The ten largest clones represent around 14% of the sample.

The treatment or condition label, read with the paper, signifies: live attenuated yellow fever vaccine strain. Two biological replicates of bulk PBMCs were collected at each blood-draw timepoint. A standard Ficoll-Paque protocol was used to isolate PBMCs from peripheral blood. RNA was extracted with TriZol from bulk PBMCs, CD4 and CD8 fractions, and dextramer-positive and dextramer-negative fractions. This sample is drawn from a study of T cells after yellow fever vaccination (dated by TCRdb to the late 2010s). Background for the entire study: The SMART-Seq v4 Ultra Low Input RNA kit was used to prepare libraries from fractions with low cell numbers. To follow T-cell clones before and after primary and booster YFV17D yellow fever vaccination, bulk TCR alpha and beta repertoires were sequenced over time. Two healthy male donors, one aged 18 to 29 and one aged 30 to 39 years, were included in the cohort. Bulk PBMC replicates and cell subsets were isolated from blood drawn at multiple timepoints before and after both primary and secondary immunization. General conclusions and limits of the study: A small share of clonotypes occurred in both CD4 and CD8 compartments, likely arising from convergent recombination. Computational filtering was required because FACS-sorted repertoires could contain abundant contaminating clonotypes from the bulk population. Because the study included only a couple of donors, the extent to which the findings can be generalized is limited. Most clones expanded after primary vaccination were re-detected after the booster (96% of CD4 and around 88% of CD8), suggesting broad memory maintenance. The secondary T-cell response was weaker than the primary response but faster, peaking on day 5 instead of day 15.

The TCR sequence derives from a man aged 25 to 40 who received the YFV17D yellow fever vaccine. This material consisted of PBMCs, taken on the day of the yellow fever booster vaccination.

In nucleotide form, the sequence is TGTGCCTGGAGAGCGCAGGGGCAATACGAGCAGTACTTC. Its coded protein is CAWRAQGQYEQYF. This chain joins TRBV30 to TRBJ2-7; the best D guess is TRBD1, with 6 bases matching. There are 13 amino acids in the CDR3, from cysteine to phenylalanine inclusive. Solely the CDR3 DNA is kept, with 39 bases framed from the first base. V is reduced by 3 bases and J by 4 bases, leaving a spacing of 13 bases between them. The germline V gene (reference sequence) sets CDR1 to GTSNPN and CDR2 to SVGIG.